This paragraph reports one T cell receptor (beta chain). Its target is not known. The CDR3 has 13 residues. The V end lost 7 bases, the J end lost 4 bases, and 11 bases lay between the germline ends. Treatment in this sample: roughly 20 received Ad26.COV2.S at low or high dose, single or two shots; roughly 5 received placebo; per-sample allocation not given. Sample collection was performed on day 63 after the first vaccine or placebo injection. TCRdb's copy holds only in-frame clones and misses some; the assay was immunoSEQ multiplex PCR. The data show some 330,000 clones, roughly 90% seen once. The entry originates in a study of Ad26.COV2.S vaccination and SARS-CoV-2 variants. The study's findings and limits: CD8+ and CD4+ T cells specific for spike reportedly responded with substantial breadth after vaccination.

This specimen consisted of peripheral blood, obtained in a trial of Ad26.COV2.S vaccine versus placebo. This TCR derives from a person aged 18-60 years who received the Ad26.COV2.S COVID-19 vaccine or a placebo. This chain uses TRBV12-3 or TRBV12-4 with TRBJ2-1; no definite D call. The CDR3 DNA is TGTGCCAGCACCGCCGTCCCGTACAATGAGCAGTTCTTC. This encodes CASTAVPYNEQFF.